This TCR beta chain came from a study of blood T cell repertoires in COVID-19. Whole-study context: Samples came from the United States, Italy and Spain, spanning acute and convalescent COVID-19.

Regarding this clone: A junction boundary mismatches the germline segment, possibly from a read error.

In the original workflow: The assay estimated nucleated cells by amplifying reference gene primers. TCRdb's table, derived via immunoSEQ multiplex PCR, lists solely in-frame clones and lacks some. That table gives V, J and clone size, and the DNA gave D and trimming. This sample has about 160,000 clones, with roughly four fifths found just once. Sequencing was performed on peripheral blood. This clonotype was sampled from a woman aged 80 or over with acute or convalescent COVID-19.

The CDR3 DNA is TGTGTCAGCAGCTTAGCCTTAAACAGGGGGCTGATCAACACTGAAGCTTTCTTT. It is translated as CVSSLALNRGLINTEAFF. The genes are TRBV7-6 and TRBJ1-1, with 9 positions matching TRBD1. Germline CDR1 SGHVS, CDR2 FNYEAQ. The CDR3 has 18 amino acids.